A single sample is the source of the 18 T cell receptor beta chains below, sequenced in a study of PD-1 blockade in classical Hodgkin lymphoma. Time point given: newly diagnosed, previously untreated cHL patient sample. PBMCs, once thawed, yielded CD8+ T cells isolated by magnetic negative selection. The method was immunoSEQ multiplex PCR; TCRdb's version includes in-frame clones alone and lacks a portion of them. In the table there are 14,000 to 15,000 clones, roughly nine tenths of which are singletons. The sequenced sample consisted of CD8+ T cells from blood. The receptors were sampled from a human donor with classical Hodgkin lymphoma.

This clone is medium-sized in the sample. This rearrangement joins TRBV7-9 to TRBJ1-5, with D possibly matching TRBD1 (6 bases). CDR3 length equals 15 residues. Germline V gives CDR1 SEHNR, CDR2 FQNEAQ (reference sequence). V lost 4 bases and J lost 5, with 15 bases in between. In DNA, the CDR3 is TGTGCCAGCAGCTCAACACAGGGAGGGGATCAGCCCCAGCATTTT. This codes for CASSSTQGGDQPQHF.

CDR3 bases: TGTGCCAGCAGCTTAGAGCGGCAGGGCTACAATGAGCAGTTCTTC. Amino acids: CASSLERQGYNEQFF. The J gene is TRBJ2-1, the V gene TRBV7-9; D assignment may be TRBD1 or TRBD2 (5 bases each). The CDR3 runs to 15 residues. The germline gives CDR1 SEHNR, CDR2 FQNEAQ (reference sequence). With 1 base removed from V and 3 bases from J, the gap between germline ends came to 10 bases.

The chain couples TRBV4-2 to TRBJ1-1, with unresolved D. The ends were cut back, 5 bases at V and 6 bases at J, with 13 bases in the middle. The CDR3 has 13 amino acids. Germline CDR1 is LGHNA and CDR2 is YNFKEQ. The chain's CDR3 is CASSFQSSAEAFF. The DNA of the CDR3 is TGTGCCAGCAGCTTCCAAAGCTCGGCTGAAGCTTTCTTT.

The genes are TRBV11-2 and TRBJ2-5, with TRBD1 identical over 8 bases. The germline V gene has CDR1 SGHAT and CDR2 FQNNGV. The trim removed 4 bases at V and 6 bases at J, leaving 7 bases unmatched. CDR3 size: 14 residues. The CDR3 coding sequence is TGTGCCAGCAGCTCTCTGGACAGGGCGAAGACCCAGTACTTC. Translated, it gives CASSSLDRAKTQYF. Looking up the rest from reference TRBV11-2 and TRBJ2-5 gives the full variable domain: EAGVAQSPRYKIIEKRQSVAFWCNPISGHATLYWYQQILGQGPKLLIQFQNNGVVDDSQLPKDRFSAERLKGVDSTLKIQPAKLEDSAVYLCASSSLDRAKTQYFGPGTRLLVL.

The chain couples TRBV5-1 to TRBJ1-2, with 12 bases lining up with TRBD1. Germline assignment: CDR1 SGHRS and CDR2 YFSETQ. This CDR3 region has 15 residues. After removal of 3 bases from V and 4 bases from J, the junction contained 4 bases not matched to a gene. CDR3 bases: TGCGCCAGCAGCTGGGGGACAGGGGGCGGCTATGGCTACACCTTC. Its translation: CASSWGTGGGYGYTF.

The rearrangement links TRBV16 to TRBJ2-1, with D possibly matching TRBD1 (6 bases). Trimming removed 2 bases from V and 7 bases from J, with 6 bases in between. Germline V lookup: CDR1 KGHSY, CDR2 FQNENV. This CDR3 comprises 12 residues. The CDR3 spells CASSQRGNEQFF. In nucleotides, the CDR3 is TGTGCCAGCAGCCAAAGGGGGAATGAGCAGTTCTTC. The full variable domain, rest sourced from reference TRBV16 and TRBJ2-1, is GEEVAQTPKHLVRGEGQKAKLYCAPIKGHSYVFWYQQVLKNEFKFLISFQNENVFDETGMPKERFSAKCLPNSPCSLEIQATKLEDSAVYFCASSQRGNEQFFGPGTRLTVL.

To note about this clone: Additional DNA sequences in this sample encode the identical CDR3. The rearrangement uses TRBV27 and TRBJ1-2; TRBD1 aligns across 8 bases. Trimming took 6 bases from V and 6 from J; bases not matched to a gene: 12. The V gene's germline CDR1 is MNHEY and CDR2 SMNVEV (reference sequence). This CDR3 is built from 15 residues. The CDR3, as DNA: TGTGCCAGCAGCCTTACCTTGACAGGGGTTAATGGCTACACCTTC. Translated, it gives CASSLTLTGVNGYTF.

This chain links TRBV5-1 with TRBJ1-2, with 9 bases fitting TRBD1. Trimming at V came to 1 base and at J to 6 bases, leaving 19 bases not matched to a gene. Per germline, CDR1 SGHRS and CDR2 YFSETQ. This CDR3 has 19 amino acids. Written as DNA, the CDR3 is TGCGCCAGCAGCTTGACGAAAGGGACAGGGTCAGGGGTCGGCGATGGCTACACCTTC. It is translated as CASSLTKGTGSGVGDGYTF.

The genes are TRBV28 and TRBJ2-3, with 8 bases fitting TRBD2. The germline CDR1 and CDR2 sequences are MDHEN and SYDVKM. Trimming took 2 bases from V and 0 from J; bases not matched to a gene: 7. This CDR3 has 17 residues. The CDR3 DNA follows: TGTGCCAGCAGTTTAGTTGTAGCTAGCGGGAGCACAGATACGCAGTATTTT. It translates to CASSLVVASGSTDTQYF.

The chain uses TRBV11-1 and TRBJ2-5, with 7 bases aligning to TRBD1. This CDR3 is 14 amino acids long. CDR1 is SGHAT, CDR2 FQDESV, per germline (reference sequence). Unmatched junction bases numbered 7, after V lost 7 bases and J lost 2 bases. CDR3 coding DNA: TGTGCCAGCATCCCGGGACAGCTTCAAGAGACCCAGTACTTC. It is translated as CASIPGQLQETQYF.

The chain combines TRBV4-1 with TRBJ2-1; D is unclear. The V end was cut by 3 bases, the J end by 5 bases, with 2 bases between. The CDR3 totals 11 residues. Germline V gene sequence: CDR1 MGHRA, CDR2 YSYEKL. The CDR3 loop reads CASSQDNEQFF. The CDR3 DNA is TGCGCCAGCAGCCAGGACAATGAGCAGTTCTTC.

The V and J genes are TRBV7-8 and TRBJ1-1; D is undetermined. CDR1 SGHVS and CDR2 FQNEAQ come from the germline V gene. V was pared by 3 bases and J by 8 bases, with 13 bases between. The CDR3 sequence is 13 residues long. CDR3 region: CASSFDKGWEAFF. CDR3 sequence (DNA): TGTGCCAGCAGCTTTGACAAGGGATGGGAAGCTTTCTTT.

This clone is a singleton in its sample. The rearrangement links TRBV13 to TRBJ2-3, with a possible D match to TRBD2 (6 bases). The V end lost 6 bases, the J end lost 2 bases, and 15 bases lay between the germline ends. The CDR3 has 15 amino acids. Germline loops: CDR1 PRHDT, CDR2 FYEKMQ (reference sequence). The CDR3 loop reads CASSPPSVDTDTQYF. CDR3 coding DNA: TGTGCCAGCAGTCCCCCTAGCGTCGACACAGATACGCAGTATTTT.

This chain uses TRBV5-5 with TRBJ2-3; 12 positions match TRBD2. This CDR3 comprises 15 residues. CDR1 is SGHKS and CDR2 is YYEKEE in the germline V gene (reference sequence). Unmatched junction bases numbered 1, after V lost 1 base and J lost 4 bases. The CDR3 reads CASSLPSGRADTQYF. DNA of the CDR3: TGTGCCAGCAGCTTGCCTAGCGGGAGGGCAGATACGCAGTATTTT.

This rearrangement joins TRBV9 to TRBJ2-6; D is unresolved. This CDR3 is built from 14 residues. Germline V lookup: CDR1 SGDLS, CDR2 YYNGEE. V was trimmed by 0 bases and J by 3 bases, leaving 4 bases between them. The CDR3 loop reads CASSVAYGANVLTF. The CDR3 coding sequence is TGTGCCAGCAGCGTAGCTTATGGGGCCAACGTCCTGACTTTC.

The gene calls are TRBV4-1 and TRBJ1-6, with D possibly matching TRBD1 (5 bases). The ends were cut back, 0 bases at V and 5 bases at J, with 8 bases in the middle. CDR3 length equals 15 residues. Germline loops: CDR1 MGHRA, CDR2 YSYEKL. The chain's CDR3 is CASSQDPDNNSPLHF. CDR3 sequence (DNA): TGCGCCAGCAGCCAAGATCCGGACAATAATTCACCCCTCCACTTT.

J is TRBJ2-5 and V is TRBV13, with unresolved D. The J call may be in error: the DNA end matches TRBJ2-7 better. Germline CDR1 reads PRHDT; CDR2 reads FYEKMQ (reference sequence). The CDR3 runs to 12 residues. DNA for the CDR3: TGTGCCAGCAGCTTAAGTTGGTACGAGCAGTACTTC. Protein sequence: CASSLSWYEQYF.

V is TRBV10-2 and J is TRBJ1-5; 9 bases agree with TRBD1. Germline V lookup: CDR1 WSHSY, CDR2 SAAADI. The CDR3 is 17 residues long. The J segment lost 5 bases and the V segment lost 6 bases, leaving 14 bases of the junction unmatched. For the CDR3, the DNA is TGCGCCAGCAGCAGGGACAGGGAGGCCTCGGGCGATCAGCCCCAGCATTTT. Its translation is CASSRDREASGDQPQHF.